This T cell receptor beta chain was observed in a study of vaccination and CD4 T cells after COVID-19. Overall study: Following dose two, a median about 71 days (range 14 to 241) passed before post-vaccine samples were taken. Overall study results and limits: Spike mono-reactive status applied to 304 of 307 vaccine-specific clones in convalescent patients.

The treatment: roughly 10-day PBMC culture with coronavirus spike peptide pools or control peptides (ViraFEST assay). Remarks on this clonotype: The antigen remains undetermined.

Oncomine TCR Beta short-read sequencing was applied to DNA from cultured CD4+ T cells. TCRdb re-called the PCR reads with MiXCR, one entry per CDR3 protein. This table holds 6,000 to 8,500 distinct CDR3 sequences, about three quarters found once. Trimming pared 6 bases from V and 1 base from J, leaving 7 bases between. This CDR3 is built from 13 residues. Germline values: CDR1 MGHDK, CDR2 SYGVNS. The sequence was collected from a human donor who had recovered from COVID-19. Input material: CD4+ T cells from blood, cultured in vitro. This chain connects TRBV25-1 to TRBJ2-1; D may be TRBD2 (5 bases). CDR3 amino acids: CASSRRSYNEQFF. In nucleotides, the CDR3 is TGTGCCAGCAGCAGGAGGTCCTACAATGAGCAGTTCTTC.